The clone carrying this T cell receptor (beta chain) was counted at least ten times. Antigen unknown. From germline, CDR1 is MNHNS and CDR2 SASEGT. V was clipped by 0 bases and J by 1 base, with 4 bases between them. The CDR3 extends over 14 amino acids. This sample is part of a study of T cells after yellow fever vaccination. General study results and limits: Reappearance after the booster was observed for most primary-vaccination clones (roughly 97% CD4, about 85% CD8).

In TCRdb, the 5' RACE reads were re-called with MiXCR into one record per CDR3 protein. The table includes roughly 320,000 distinct CDR3 sequences, roughly 10% detected once. The genes are TRBV6-1 and TRBJ1-5; D not certain. This specimen consisted of CD4+ T cells sorted from PBMCs, obtained 45 days after the yellow fever booster vaccination. This TCR derives from a man aged 18-30 years who received the YFV17D yellow fever vaccine. In DNA form, the CDR3 reads TGTGCCAGCAGTGAAGCTGGCAGCAATCAGCCCCAGCATTTT. Its translation: CASSEAGSNQPQHF.